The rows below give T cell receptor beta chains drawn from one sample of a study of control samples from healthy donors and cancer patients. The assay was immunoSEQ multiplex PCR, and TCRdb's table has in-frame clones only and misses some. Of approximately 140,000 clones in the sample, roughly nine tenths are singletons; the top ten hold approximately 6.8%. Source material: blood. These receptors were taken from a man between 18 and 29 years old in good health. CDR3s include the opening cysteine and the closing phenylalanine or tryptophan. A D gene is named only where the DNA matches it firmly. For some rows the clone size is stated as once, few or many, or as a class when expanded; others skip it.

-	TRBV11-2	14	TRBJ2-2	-	TGTGCCAGCAGCCCAGGGGTGGGGGCCGGGGAGCTGTTTTTT	CASSPGVGAGELFF
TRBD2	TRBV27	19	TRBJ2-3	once	TGTGCCAGCAGTTTCAAACGACCGACTAGCGGGGGGTTCACAGATACGCAGTATTTT	CASSFKRPTSGGFTDTQYF
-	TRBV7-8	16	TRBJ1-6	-	TGTGCCAGCAAACTTAGCTGGTCCGCGTCGGGTTCACCCCTCCACTTT	CASKLSWSASGSPLHF
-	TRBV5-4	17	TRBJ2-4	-	TGTGCCAGCAGCTTGAGGCAGCCTAACCTAGCCAAAAACATTCAGTACTTC	CASSLRQPNLAKNIQYF
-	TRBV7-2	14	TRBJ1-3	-	TGTGCCAGCAGCACCCCAGTGTCTGGAAACACCATATATTTT	CASSTPVSGNTIYF
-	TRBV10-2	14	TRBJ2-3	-	TGCGCCAGCAGTTCATACTCGAGCACAGATACGCAGTATTTT	CASSSYSSTDTQYF
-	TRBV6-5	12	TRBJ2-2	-	TGTGCCAGCAGGGACAACACCGGGGAGCTGTTTTTT	CASRDNTGELFF
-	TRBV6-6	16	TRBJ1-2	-	TGTGCCAGCAGTTTCTCAGTGGAGGGGGGATACTATGGCTACACCTTC	CASSFSVEGGYYGYTF
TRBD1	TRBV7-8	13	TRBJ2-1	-	TGTGCCAGCAGCCTGGGACAGTACAATGAGCAGTTCTTC	CASSLGQYNEQFF
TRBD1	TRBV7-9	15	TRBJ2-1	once	TGTGCCAGCAGCTTAGCCTTGGACAGGTACAATGAGCAGTTCTTC	CASSLALDRYNEQFF
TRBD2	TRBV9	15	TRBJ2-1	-	TGTGCCAGCAGCTCCCAGGGGCGGGGGGCAGATGAGCAGTTCTTC	CASSSQGRGADEQFF
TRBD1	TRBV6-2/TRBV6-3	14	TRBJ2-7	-	TGTGCCAGCAGTAGACAGGGGGCTTCCTACGAGCAGTACTTC	CASSRQGASYEQYF
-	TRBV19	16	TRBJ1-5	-	TGTGCCAGTAGTATAGATCTGCAGGGAGGGTTCCAGCCCCAGCATTTT	CASSIDLQGGFQPQHF
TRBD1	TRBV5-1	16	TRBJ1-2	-	TGCGCCAGCAGCTTGGGCGGACAGGGGTTATATTATGGCTACACCTTC	CASSLGGQGLYYGYTF
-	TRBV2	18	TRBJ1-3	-	TGTGCCAGCAACCCCTCGGGTGACGGGAGCAAAGACGGAAACACCATATATTTT	CASNPSGDGSKDGNTIYF
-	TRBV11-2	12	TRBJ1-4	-	TGTGCCAGCAGCCAGGCCGGGGAAAAACTGTTTTTT	CASSQAGEKLFF
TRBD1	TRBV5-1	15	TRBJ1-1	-	TGCGCCAGCAGCTTGGCTGGGACAGGGCGCATGGGGGCTTTCTTT	CASSLAGTGRMGAFF
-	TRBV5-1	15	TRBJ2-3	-	TGCGCCAGCAGCTTGGATATAGTAGGGACAGATACGCAGTATTTT	CASSLDIVGTDTQYF
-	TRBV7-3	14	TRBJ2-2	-	TGTGCCAGCAGCGCCGGGACAAACACCGGGGAGCTGTTTTTT	CASSAGTNTGELFF
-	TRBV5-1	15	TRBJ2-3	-	TGCGCCAGCAGCTTAACACCGGGACCGACAGATACGCAGTATTTT	CASSLTPGPTDTQYF
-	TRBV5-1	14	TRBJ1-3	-	TGCGCCAGCAGCCCGACCCCGGGTGGAAACACCATATATTTT	CASSPTPGGNTIYF
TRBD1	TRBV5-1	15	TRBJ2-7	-	TGCGCCAGCAGCTTGGCGGGAAGGGGGCGGAACGAGCAGTACTTC	CASSLAGRGRNEQYF
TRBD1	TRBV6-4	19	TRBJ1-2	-	TGTGCCAGACTCAATTACTACCGGGACAGGGGAGCACCTAACTATGGCTACACCTTC	CARLNYYRDRGAPNYGYTF
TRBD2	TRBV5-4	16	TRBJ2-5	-	TGTGCCAGCAGCTTGGTCGGCGGGGGGTCCCAAGAGACCCAGTACTTC	CASSLVGGGSQETQYF
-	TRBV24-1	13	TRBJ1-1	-	TGTGCCACCAGGGCGGGGGCGAACACTGAAGCTTTCTTT	CATRAGANTEAFF
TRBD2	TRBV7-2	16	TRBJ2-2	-	TGTGCCAGCAGCTTACTCGGGGGGGGCTACACCGGGGAGCTGTTTTTT	CASSLLGGGYTGELFF
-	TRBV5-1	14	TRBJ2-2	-	TGCGCCAGCAGCTTGGAACGAGGGGCCGGGGAGCTGTTTTTT	CASSLERGAGELFF
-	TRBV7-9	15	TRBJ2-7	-	TGTGCCAGCAGAACGACCGCGGACCCCTCCTACGAGCAGTACTTC	CASRTTADPSYEQYF
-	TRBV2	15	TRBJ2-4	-	TGTGCCAGCAGTGTCGCACAGACGGGCAAAAACATTCAGTACTTC	CASSVAQTGKNIQYF
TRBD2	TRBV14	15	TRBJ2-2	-	TGTGCCAGCAGTTCACAGCGGGGGGGCAACGGGGAGCTGTTTTTT	CASSSQRGGNGELFF
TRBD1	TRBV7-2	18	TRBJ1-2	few	TGTGCCAGCAGCTTAGGGCATATCACGGGACAGGGCATCTATGGCTACACCTTC	CASSLGHITGQGIYGYTF
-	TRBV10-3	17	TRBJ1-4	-	TGTGCCATCAGTGACAAAGCTTCAGGGTCAACTAATGAAAAACTGTTTTTT	CAISDKASGSTNEKLFF
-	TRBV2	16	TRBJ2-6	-	TGTGCCAGCAGCCTTGTGGGGGCCACTGGGGCCAACGTCCTGACTTTC	CASSLVGATGANVLTF
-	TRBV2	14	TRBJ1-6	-	TGTGCCAGCAGTGTTCTTAGAGGGGGTTCACCCCTCCACTTT	CASSVLRGGSPLHF
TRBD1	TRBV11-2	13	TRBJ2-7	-	TGTGCCAGCAGCTTACGGACAGGTTACGAGCAGTACTTC	CASSLRTGYEQYF
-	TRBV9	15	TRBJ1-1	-	TGTGCCAGCAGCGTAGACGCGGCAGGGATCACTGAAGCTTTCTTT	CASSVDAAGITEAFF
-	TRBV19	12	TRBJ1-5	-	TGTGCCAGTAGAGGAATAGGGGTGCCCCAGCATTTT	CASRGIGVPQHF
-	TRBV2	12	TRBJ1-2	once	TGTGCCAGCAACCCTGTCACGGCGGGCTACACCTTC	CASNPVTAGYTF
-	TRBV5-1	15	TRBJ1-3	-	TGCGCCAGCAGCTTGGGACAGGTTGTTGGAAACACCATATATTTT	CASSLGQVVGNTIYF
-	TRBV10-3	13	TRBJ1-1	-	TGTGCCATCAGTGAGTCGTCGGCAGGTGAAGCTTTCTTT	CAISESSAGEAFF
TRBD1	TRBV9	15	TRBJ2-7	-	TGTGCCAGCAGCGTAGACGGACAGGAGTCCTACGAGCAGTACTTC	CASSVDGQESYEQYF